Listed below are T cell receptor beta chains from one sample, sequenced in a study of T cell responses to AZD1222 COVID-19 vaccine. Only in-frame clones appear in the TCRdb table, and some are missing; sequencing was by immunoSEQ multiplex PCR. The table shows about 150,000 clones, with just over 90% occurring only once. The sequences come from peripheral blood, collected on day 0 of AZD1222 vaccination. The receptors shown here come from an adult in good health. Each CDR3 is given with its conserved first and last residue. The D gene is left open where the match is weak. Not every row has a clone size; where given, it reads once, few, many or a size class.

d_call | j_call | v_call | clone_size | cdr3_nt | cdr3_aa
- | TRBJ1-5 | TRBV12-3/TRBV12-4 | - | TGTGCCAGCGGGGTTAGCAATCAGCCCCAGCATTTT | CASGVSNQPQHF
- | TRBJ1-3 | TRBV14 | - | TGTGCCAGCAGCCGCACTGCTGGAAACACCATATATTTT | CASSRTAGNTIYF
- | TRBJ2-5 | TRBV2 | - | TGTGCCAACCAGGAGACTAGCCAAGAGACCCAGTACTTC | CANQETSQETQYF
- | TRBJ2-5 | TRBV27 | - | TGTGCCAGCAGTTTATCTAGAGAGGGGATACGTGTGGAGACCCAGTACTTC | CASSLSREGIRVETQYF
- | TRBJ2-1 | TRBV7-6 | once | TGTGCCAGCAGCTTAGGTGTACGCGGCAGAACCTACAATGAGCAGTTCTTC | CASSLGVRGRTYNEQFF
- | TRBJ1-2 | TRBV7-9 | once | TGTGCCAGCACCAAAACGGAAGGCTACACCTTC | CASTKTEGYTF
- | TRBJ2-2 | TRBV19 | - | TGTGCCAGTAGAAGGGCGCCGAACACCGGGGAGCTGTTTTTT | CASRRAPNTGELFF
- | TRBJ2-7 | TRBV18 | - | TGTGCCAGCTCACCACCGGGACGGAGCTCCTACGAGCAGTACTTC | CASSPPGRSSYEQYF
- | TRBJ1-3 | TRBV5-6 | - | TGTGCCAGCAGCTTGTGGAGCAGAAGCTCTGGAAACACCATATATTTT | CASSLWSRSSGNTIYF
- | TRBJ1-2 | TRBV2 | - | TGTGCCAGCAGTGATGGCTTTACTAACTATGGCTACACCTTC | CASSDGFTNYGYTF
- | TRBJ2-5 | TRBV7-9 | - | TGTGCCAGCAGCTTAGGGGTGGTCGTCCCGGAGACCCAGTACTTC | CASSLGVVVPETQYF
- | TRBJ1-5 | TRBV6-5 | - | TGTGCCAGCAGCGGGAGGGCACGCAATCAGCCCCAGCATTTT | CASSGRARNQPQHF
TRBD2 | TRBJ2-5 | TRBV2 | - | TGTGCCAGCACCCGGACCCTAGCGGGGGGACAAGAGACCCAGTACTTC | CASTRTLAGGQETQYF
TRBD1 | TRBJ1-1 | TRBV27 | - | TGTGCCAGCAGTTTGACAGGGGGCATCGGCACTGAAGCTTTCTTT | CASSLTGGIGTEAFF
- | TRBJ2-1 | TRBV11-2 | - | TGTGCCAGCAGCCGTAGCCGGGGGTCCCCCAATGAGCAGTTCTTC | CASSRSRGSPNEQFF
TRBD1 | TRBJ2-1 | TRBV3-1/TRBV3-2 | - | TGTGCCAGCAGCCAGGGGACAGGGTTATCCTACAATGAGCAGTTCTTC | CASSQGTGLSYNEQFF
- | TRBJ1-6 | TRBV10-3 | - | TGTGCCACCAAGGATGTCGTTAGCTCCTATAATTCACCCCTCCACTTT | CATKDVVSSYNSPLHF
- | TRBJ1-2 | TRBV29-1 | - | TGCAGCGCCCGCAGAACTTCACATTCCGGGACAACATATGGCTACACCTTC | CSARRTSHSGTTYGYTF
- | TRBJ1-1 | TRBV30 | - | TGTGCCTGGAGCAGAGACAGGTTGAACACTGAAGCTTTCTTT | CAWSRDRLNTEAFF
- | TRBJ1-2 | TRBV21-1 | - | TGTGCCAGCAGCAAAGTTGGGTCAGGGTTTGGCTACACCTTC | CASSKVGSGFGYTF
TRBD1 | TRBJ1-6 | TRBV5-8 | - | TGTGCCAGCAGCTTGGGGACAGGGGGCAGGTCACCCCTCCACTTT | CASSLGTGGRSPLHF
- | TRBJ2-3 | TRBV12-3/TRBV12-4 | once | TGTGCCAGCAGAGGGAGCACAGATACGCAGTATTTT | CASRGSTDTQYF
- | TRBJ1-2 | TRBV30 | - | TGTGCCTGGATAAGGGACGGCAATGCTGGTGGCTACACCTTC | CAWIRDGNAGGYTF
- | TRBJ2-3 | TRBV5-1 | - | TGCGCCAGCAGCTTGGCCGGGGTAAACACAGATACGCAGTATTTT | CASSLAGVNTDTQYF
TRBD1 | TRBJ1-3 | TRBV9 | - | TGTGCCAGCAGCGCTCACAGGGGTACCAGCTCTGGAAACACCATATATTTT | CASSAHRGTSSGNTIYF
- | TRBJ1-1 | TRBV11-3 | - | TGTGCCAGCAGCTTAGGAGGGTTGGGGATTATGAACACTGAAGCTTTCTTT | CASSLGGLGIMNTEAFF
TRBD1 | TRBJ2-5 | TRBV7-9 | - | TGTGCCAGCAGCTCTTACAGGGGCCAAGAGACCCAGTACTTC | CASSSYRGQETQYF
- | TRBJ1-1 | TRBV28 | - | TGTGCCAGCAGTTTATACACTGAAGCTTTCTTT | CASSLYTEAFF
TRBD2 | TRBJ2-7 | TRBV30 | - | TGTGCCTGGAGTCGGGACTACTACTACGAGCAGTACTTC | CAWSRDYYYEQYF
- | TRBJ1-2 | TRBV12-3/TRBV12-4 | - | TGTGCCAGCAGTTTGTTGGGGTATGGCTACACCTTC | CASSLLGYGYTF
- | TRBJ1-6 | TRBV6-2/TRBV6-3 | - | TGTGCCAGCAGTTACGATTCACCCCTCCACTTT | CASSYDSPLHF
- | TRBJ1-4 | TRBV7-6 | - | TGTGCCAGCAGCTACCGAAATTTCCGGGTCCTCAATGAAAAACTGTTTTTT | CASSYRNFRVLNEKLFF
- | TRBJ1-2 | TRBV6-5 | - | TGTGCCAGCAGTCTCGGACGAGGGGATGGCTACACCTTC | CASSLGRGDGYTF
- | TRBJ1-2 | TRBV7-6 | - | TGTGCCAGCAGCGGTTTGGGGGCTAATGGCTACACCTTC | CASSGLGANGYTF
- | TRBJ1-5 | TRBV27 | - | TGTGCCAGCAGTTTCAGAAGCAATCAGCCCCAGCATTTT | CASSFRSNQPQHF
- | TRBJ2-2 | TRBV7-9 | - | TGTGCCAGCGGCTATACCGGGGAGCTGTTTTTT | CASGYTGELFF
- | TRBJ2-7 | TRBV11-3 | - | TGTGCCAGCAACTCGGGGGACAGAGGTTCCTACGAGCAGTACTTC | CASNSGDRGSYEQYF
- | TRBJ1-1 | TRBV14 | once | TGTGCCAGCAGCCAAGTAACAGGCATGAACACTGAAGCTTTCTTT | CASSQVTGMNTEAFF
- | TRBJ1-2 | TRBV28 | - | TGTGCCAGCAGTTTAGCCGGCTCCAACTATGGCTACACCTTC | CASSLAGSNYGYTF
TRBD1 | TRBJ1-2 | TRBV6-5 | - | TGTGCCAGCAGCCCCGGGACAGGGGGCGCGGGCTACACCTTC | CASSPGTGGAGYTF
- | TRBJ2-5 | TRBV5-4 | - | TGTGCCAGCAGCGGTAGACAGGCCGCCCAAGAGACCCAGTACTTC | CASSGRQAAQETQYF
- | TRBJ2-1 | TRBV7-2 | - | TGTGCCAGCAGCTTATCCCACAGTGGCAATGAGCAGTTCTTC | CASSLSHSGNEQFF
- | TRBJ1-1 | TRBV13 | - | TGTGCCAGCAGCTTTTCAGCGAACACTGAAGCTTTCTTT | CASSFSANTEAFF
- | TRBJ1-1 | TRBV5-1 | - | TGCGCCAGCAGTCGGGATAGGAACACTGAAGCTTTCTTT | CASSRDRNTEAFF
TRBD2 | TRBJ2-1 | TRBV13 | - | TGTGCCAGCAGCTTCATGTTCGGACTAGCCCAGCAGTTCTTC | CASSFMFGLAQQFF
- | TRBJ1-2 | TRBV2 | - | TGTGCCAGCAGAGACCTGGGGGGGCGTTTTGGCTACACCTTC | CASRDLGGRFGYTF
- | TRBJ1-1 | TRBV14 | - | TGTGCCAGCAGCCAAGGAAGGGGGGGAATCACTGAAGCTTTCTTT | CASSQGRGGITEAFF
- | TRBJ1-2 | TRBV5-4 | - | TGTGCCAGCAGCTCCGCGGTGGGATGGAACTATGGCTACACCTTC | CASSSAVGWNYGYTF
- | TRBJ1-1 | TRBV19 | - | TGTGCCAGTAGTATAGACGGGGACACTGAAGCTTTCTTT | CASSIDGDTEAFF
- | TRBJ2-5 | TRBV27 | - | TGTGCCAGCAGTCCCCGACGGTACCAAGAGACCCAGTACTTC | CASSPRRYQETQYF
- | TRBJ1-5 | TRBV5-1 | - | TGCGCCAGCAGCTGGGAAAACAGGGTTCGCAATCAGCCCCAGCATTTT | CASSWENRVRNQPQHF
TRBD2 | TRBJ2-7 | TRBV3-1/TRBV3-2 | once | TGTGCCAGCAGCCAAGTGTCTTGGCTGCGGGAGTCCTTCGGCGAGCAGTACTTC | CASSQVSWLRESFGEQYF
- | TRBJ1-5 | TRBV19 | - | TGTGCCAGTAGTGGGTCGCAGTTCAATCAGCCCCAGCATTTT | CASSGSQFNQPQHF
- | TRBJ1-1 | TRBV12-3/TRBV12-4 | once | TGTGCCAGCAGGGGGTCTGAAGCTTTCTTT | CASRGSEAFF
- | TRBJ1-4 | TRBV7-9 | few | TGTGCCAGCAGCTTAGTCGTTGGTGTTGGGGCCAGAAATGAAAAACTGTTTTTT | CASSLVVGVGARNEKLFF
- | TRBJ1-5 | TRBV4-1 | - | TGCGCCAGCAGCCAAAGGGATCAGGATCAGCCCCAGCATTTT | CASSQRDQDQPQHF
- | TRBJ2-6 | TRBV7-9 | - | TGTGCCAGCAGCTTCCTTGGGGCCAACGTCCTGACTTTC | CASSFLGANVLTF
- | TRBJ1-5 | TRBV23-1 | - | TGCGCCAGCAGTCAAAAAGGGGTCAATCAGCCCCAGCATTTT | CASSQKGVNQPQHF
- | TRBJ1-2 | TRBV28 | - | TGTGCCAGCAGCTTCCAGACTAACTATGGCTACACCTTC | CASSFQTNYGYTF
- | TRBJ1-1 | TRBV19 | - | TGTGCCAGTAGAGCGGTGAATGAAGCTTTCTTT | CASRAVNEAFF